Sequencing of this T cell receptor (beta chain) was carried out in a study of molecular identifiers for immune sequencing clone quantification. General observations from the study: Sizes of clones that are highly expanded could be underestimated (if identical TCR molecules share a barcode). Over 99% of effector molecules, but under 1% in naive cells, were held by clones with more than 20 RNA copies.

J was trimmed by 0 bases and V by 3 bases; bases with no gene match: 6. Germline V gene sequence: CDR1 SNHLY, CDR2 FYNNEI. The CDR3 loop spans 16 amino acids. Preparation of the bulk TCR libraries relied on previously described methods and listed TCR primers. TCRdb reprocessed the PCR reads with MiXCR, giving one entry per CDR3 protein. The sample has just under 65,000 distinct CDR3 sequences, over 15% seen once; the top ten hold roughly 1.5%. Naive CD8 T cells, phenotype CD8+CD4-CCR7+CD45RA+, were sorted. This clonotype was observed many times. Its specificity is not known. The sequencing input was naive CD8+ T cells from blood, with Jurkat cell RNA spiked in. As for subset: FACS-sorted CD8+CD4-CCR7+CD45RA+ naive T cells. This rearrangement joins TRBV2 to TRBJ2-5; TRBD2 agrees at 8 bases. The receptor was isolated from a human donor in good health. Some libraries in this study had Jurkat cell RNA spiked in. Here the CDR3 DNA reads TGTGCCAGCAGTGAGGGGTTAGCGGGGCACCAAGAGACCCAGTACTTC. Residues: CASSEGLAGHQETQYF. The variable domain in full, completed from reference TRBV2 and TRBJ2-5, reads EPEVTQTPSHQVTQMGQEVILRCVPISNHLYFYWYRQILGQKVEFLVSFYNNEISEKSEIFDDQFSVERPDGSNFTLKIRSTKLEDSAMYFCASSEGLAGHQETQYFGPGTRLLVL.